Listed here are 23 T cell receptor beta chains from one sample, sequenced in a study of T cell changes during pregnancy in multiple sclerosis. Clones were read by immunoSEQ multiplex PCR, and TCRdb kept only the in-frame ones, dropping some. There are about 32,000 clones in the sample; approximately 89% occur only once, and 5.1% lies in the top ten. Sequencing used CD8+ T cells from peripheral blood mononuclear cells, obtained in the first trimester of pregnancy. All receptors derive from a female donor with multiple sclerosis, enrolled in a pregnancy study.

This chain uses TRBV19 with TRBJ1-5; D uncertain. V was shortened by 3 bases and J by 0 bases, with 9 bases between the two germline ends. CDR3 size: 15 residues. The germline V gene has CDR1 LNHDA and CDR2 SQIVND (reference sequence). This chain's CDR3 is CASSMTPYSNQPQHF. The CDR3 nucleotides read TGTGCCAGTAGTATGACACCATATAGCAATCAGCCCCAGCATTTT.

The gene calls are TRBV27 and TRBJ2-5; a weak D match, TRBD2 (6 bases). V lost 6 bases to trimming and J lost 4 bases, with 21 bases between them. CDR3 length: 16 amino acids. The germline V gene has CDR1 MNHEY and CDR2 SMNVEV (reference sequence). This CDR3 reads CASRHLPGLPRETQYF. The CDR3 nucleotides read TGTGCCAGCAGACACCTTCCGGGACTCCCTCGAGAGACCCAGTACTTC.

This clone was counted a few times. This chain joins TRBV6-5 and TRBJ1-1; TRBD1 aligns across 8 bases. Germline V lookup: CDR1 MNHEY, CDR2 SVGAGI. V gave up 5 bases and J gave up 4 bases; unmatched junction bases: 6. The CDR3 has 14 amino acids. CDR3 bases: TGTGCCAGCAGTCCGAGGACAGGGTTCACTGAAGCTTTCTTT. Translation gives CASSPRTGFTEAFF.

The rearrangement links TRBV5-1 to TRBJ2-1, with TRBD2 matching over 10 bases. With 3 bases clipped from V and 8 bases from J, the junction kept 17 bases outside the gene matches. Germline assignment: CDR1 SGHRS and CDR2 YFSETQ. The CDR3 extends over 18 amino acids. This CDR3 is CASSWPGITSGTRDEQFF. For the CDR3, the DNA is TGCGCCAGCAGCTGGCCGGGGATAACTAGCGGGACTCGCGATGAGCAGTTCTTC.

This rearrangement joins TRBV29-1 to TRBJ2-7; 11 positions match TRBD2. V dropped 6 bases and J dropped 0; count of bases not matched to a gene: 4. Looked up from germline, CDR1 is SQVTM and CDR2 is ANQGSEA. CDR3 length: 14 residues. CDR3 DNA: TGCAGCGTGTTAGCGGGGGGGAGCTCCTACGAGCAGTACTTC. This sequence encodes CSVLAGGSSYEQYF.

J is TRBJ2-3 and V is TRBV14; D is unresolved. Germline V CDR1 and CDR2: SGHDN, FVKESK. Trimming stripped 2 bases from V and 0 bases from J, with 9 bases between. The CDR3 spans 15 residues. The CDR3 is CASSQLATSTDTQYF. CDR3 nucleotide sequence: TGTGCCAGCAGCCAACTGGCGACTAGCACAGATACGCAGTATTTT.

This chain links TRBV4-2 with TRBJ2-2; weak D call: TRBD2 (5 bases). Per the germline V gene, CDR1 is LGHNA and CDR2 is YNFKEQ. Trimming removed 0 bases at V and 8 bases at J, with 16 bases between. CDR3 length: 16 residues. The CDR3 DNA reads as TGTGCCAGCAGCCAAGAGGTACTAGTATCGTCTGGGGAGCTGTTTTTT. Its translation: CASSQEVLVSSGELFF.

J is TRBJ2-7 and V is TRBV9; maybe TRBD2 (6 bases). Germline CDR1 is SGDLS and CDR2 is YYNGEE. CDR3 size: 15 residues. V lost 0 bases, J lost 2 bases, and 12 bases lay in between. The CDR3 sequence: CASSVVPGDTYEQYF. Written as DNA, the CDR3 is TGTGCCAGCAGCGTAGTTCCGGGAGACACCTACGAGCAGTACTTC.

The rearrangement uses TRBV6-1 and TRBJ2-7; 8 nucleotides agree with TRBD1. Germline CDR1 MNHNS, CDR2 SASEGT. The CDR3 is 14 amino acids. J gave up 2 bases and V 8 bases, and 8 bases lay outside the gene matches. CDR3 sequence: CASLDRGHPYEQYF. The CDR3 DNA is TGTGCCAGCTTAGACAGGGGACATCCCTACGAGCAGTACTTC.

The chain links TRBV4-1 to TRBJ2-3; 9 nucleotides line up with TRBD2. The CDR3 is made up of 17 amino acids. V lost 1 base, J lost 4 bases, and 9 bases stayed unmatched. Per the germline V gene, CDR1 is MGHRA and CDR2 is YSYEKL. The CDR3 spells CASSQVSGSFGADTQYF. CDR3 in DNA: TGCGCCAGCAGCCAAGTTAGCGGGAGTTTCGGGGCAGATACGCAGTATTTT.

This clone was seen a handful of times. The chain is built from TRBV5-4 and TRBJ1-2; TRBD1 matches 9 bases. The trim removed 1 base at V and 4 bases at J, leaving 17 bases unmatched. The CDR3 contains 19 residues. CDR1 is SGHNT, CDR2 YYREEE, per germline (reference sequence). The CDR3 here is CASSLIAGTGGVRIYGYTF. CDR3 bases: TGTGCCAGCAGCTTGATCGCCGGCACAGGGGGCGTGAGGATCTATGGCTACACCTTC.

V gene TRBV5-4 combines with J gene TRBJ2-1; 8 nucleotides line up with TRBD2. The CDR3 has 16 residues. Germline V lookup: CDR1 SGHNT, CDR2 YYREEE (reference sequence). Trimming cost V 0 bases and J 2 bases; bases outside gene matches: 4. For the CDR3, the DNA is TGTGCCAGCAGCTTGGAAGCGGGAGACCCCTACAATGAGCAGTTCTTC. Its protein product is CASSLEAGDPYNEQFF.

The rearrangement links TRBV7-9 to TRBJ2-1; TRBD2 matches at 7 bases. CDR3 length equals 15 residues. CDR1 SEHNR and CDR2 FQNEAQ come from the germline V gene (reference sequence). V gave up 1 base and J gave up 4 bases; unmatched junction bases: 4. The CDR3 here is CASSLGGRGYNEQFF. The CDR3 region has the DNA TGTGCCAGCAGCTTAGGGGGGAGGGGATACAATGAGCAGTTCTTC.

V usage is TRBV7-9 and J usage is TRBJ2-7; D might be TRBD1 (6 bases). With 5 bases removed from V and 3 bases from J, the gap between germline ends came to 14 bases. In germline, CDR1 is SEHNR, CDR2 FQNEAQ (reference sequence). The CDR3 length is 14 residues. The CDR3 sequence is CASSETDSYYEQYF. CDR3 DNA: TGTGCCAGCAGCGAGACGGACAGCTACTACGAGCAGTACTTC. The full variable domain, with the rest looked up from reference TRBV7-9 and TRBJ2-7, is DTGVSQNPRHKITKRGQNVTFRCDPISEHNRLYWYRQTLGQGPEFLTYFQNEAQLEKSRLLSDRFSAERPKGSFSTLEIQRTEQGDSAMYLCASSETDSYYEQYFGPGTRLTVT.

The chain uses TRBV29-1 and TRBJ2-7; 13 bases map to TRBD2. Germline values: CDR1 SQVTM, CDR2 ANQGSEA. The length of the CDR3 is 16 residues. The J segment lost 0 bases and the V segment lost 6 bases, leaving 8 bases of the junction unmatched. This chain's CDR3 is CSVGTSGNRSSYEQYF. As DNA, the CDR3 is TGCAGCGTGGGGACTAGCGGGAATCGAAGCTCCTACGAGCAGTACTTC.

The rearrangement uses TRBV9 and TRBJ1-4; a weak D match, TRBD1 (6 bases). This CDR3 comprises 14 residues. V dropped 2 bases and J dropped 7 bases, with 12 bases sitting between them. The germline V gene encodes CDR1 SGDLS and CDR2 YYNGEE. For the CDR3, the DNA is TGTGCCAGCAGCGTTGCGGGGGGCAGTGAAAAACTGTTTTTT. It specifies CASSVAGGSEKLFF.

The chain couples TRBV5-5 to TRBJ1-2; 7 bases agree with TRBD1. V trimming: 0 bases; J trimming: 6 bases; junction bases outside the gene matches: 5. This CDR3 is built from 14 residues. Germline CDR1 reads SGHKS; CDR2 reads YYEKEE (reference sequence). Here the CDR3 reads CASSLGTGGDGYTF. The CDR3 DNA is TGTGCCAGCAGCTTGGGGACAGGAGGGGATGGCTACACCTTC.

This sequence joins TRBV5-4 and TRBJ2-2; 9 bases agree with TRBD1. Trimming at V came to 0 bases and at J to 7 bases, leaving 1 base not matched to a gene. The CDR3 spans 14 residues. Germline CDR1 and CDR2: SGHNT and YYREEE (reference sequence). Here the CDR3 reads CASSLGTGVGELFF. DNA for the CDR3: TGTGCCAGCAGCTTGGGGACAGGGGTCGGGGAGCTGTTTTTT.

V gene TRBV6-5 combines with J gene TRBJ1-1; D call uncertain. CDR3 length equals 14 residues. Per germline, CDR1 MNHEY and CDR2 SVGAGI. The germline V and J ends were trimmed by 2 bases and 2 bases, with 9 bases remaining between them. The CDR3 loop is CASSYEDSNTEAFF. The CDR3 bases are TGTGCCAGCAGTTACGAGGACTCTAACACTGAAGCTTTCTTT.

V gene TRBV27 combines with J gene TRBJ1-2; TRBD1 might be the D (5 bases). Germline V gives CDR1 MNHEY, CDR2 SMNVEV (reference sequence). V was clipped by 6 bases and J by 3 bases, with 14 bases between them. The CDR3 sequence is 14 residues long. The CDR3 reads CASSFSGSDYGYTF. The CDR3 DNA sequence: TGTGCCAGCAGCTTCTCAGGGTCTGACTATGGCTACACCTTC.

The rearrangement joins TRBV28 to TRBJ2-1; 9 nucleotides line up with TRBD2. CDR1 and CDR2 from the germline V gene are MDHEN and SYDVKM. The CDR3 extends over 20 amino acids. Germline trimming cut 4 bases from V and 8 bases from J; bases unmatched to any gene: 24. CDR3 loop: CASSSPPSRVAREGLHEQFF. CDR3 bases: TGTGCCAGCAGTTCACCCCCCTCGCGGGTGGCGCGGGAGGGCCTCCATGAGCAGTTCTTC.

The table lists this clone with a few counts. CDR3 region: CAINGGTSGSTDTQYF. The CDR3 DNA follows: TGTGCCATCAATGGAGGGACTAGCGGGAGCACAGATACGCAGTATTTT. The chain couples TRBV10-3 to TRBJ2-3; TRBD2 agrees at 12 bases. The CDR3 runs 16 residues. CDR1 and CDR2 (germline): ENHRY, SYGVKD. The V segment lost 7 bases and the J segment 0 bases; nucleotides outside the gene matches: 5.

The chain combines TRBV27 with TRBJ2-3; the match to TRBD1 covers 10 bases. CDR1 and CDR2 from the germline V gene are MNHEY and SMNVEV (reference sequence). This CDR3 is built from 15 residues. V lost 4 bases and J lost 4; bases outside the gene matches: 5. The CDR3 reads CASSSTGGGADTQYF. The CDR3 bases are TGTGCCAGCAGTTCGACAGGGGGCGGGGCAGATACGCAGTATTTT.